This TCR beta chain was recorded in a study of blood T cell repertoires in COVID-19. Study-level background: Material from acute and convalescent COVID-19 was sourced from the United States, Italy and Spain. T cells, B-cell-depleted T cells, or PBMCs supplied cDNA or gDNA.

The CDR3 runs to 16 residues. V lost 0 bases and J 0 bases, leaving 11 bases between the germline ends. The germline gives CDR1 MNHNS, CDR2 SASEGT. Study processing details: Nucleated cell counts were estimated from reference gene primer amplification. The data were produced by immunoSEQ multiplex PCR, yet TCRdb's version contains in-frame clones alone and is incomplete. That table furnishes V, J and clone size, whereas the DNA furnished D and trimming. The repertoire consists of hundreds of thousands of clones, with 70% to 90% occurring once and the leading ten covering roughly 0.25%. The table lists this clone with a count of one.

The chain employs TRBV6-1 and TRBJ1-1; D remains unclear. The sample taken for sequencing was peripheral blood. The source is a young woman with acute or convalescent COVID-19. The CDR3 DNA follows: TGTGCCAGCAGTGAAGCCCACTCGAGTTTGAACACTGAAGCTTTCTTT. Protein sequence: CASSEAHSSLNTEAFF.